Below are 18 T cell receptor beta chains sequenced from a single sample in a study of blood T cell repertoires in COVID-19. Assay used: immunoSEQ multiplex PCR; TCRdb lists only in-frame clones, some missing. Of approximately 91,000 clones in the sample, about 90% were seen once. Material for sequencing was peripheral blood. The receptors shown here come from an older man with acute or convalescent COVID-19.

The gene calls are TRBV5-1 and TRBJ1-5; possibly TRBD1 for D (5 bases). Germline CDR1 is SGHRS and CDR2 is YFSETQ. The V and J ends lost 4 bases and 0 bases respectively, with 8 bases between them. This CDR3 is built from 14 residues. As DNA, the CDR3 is TGCGCCAGCAGCCCGGGGGATAGCAATCAGCCCCAGCATTTT. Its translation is CASSPGDSNQPQHF.

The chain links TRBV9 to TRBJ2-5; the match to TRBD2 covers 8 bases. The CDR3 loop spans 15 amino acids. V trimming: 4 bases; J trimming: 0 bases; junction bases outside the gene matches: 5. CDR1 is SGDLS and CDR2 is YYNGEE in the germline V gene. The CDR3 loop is CASSHPGGHQETQYF. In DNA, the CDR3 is TGTGCCAGCAGCCACCCGGGGGGGCACCAAGAGACCCAGTACTTC.

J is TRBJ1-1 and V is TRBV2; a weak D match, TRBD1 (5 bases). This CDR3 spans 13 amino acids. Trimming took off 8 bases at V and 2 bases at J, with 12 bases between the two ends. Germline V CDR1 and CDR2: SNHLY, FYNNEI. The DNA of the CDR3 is TGTGCCAGCGGCGGGGGGTTTAACACTGAAGCTTTCTTT. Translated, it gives CASGGGFNTEAFF.

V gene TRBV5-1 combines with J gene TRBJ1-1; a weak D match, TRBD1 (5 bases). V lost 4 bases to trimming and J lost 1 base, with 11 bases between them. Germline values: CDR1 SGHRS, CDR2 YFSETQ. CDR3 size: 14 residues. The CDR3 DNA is TGCGCCAGCAGCCAGAAAGGGGAGAACACTGAAGCTTTCTTT. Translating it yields CASSQKGENTEAFF.

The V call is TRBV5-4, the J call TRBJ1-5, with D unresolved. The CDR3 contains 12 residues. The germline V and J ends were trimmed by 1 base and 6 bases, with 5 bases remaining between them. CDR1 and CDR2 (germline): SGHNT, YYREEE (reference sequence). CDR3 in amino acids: CASSLPGQPQHF. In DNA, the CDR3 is TGTGCCAGCAGCTTGCCCGGTCAGCCCCAGCATTTT.

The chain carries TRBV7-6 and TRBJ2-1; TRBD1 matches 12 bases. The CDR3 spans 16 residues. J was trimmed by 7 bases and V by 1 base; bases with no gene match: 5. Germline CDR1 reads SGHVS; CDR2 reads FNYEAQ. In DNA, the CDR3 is TGTGCCAGCAGCTTAGGGGGACAGGGGGCAAGGAATGAGCAGTTCTTC. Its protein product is CASSLGGQGARNEQFF.

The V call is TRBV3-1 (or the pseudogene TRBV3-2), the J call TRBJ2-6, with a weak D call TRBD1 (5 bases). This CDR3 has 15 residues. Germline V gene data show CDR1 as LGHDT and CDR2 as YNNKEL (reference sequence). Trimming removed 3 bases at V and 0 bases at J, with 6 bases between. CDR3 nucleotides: TGTGCCAGCAGCCAGGACATCTCTGGGGCCAACGTCCTGACTTTC. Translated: CASSQDISGANVLTF.

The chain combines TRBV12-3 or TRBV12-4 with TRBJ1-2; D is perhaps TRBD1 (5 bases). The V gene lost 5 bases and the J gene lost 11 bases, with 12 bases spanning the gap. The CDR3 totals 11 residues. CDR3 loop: CASSRQRSYTF. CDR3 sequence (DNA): TGTGCCAGCAGTCGACAGAGGAGTTACACCTTC.

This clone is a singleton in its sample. Here the CDR3 reads CAWGPGQSNTGELFF. CDR3 DNA sequence: TGTGCCTGGGGCCCGGGACAGTCGAACACCGGGGAGCTGTTTTTT. The V gene is TRBV30, the J gene TRBJ2-2; TRBD1 agrees at 7 bases. Germline V gene lookup returns CDR1 GTSNPN and CDR2 SVGIG (reference sequence). The CDR3 length is 15 residues. V was clipped by 5 bases and J by 0 bases; unmatched bases: 6.

CDR3 residues: CASSLEQITYEQYF. CDR3 nucleotides: TGTGCCAGCAGCTTAGAACAGATTACCTACGAGCAGTACTTC. The V call is TRBV7-9, the J call TRBJ2-7; the D is unclear. The CDR3 has 14 amino acids. V lost 1 base to trimming and J lost 2 bases, with 9 bases between them. The germline CDR1 and CDR2 sequences are SEHNR and FQNEAQ (reference sequence).

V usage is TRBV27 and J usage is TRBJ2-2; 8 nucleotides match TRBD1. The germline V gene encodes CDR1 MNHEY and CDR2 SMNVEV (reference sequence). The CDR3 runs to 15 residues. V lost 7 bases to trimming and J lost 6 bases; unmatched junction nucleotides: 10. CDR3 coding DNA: TGTGCCAGCACCAGACAGGGGCATTACGCCGGGGAGCTGTTTTTT. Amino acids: CASTRQGHYAGELFF.

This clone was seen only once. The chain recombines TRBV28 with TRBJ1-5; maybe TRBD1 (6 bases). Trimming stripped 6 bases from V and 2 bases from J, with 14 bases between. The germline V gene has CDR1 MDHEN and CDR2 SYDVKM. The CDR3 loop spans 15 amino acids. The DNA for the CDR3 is TGTGCCAGCAGGGGGGCAGGGGATGGCAATCAGCCCCAGCATTTT. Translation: CASRGAGDGNQPQHF.

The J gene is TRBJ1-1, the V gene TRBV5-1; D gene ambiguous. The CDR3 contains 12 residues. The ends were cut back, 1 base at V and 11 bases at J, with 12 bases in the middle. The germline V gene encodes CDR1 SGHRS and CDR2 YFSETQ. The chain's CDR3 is CASSLRGGVAFF. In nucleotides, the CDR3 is TGCGCCAGCAGCTTGCGCGGAGGCGTTGCTTTCTTT. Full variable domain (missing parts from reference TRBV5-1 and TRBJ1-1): KAGVTQTPRYLIKTRGQQVTLSCSPISGHRSVSWYQQTPGQGLQFLFEYFSETQRNKGNFPGRFSGRQFSNSRSEMNVSTLELGDSALYLCASSLRGGVAFFGQGTRLTVV.

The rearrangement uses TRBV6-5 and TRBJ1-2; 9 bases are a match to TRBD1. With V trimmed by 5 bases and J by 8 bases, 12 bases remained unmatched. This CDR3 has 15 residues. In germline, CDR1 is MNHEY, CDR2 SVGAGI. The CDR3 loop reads CASSPGTGSGVGYTF. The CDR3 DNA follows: TGTGCCAGCAGTCCAGGGACAGGGTCGGGGGTCGGCTACACCTTC.

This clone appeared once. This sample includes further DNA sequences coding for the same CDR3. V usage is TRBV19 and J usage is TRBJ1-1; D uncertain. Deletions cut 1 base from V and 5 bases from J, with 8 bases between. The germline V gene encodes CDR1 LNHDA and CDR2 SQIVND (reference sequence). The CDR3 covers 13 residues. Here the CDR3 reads CASSIVRGTEAFF. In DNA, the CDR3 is TGTGCCAGTAGTATAGTAAGAGGGACTGAAGCTTTCTTT.

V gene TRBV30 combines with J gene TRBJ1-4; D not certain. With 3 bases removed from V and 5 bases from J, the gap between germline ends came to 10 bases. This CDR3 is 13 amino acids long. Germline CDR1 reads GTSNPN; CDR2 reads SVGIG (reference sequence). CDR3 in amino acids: CAWRGGRNEKLFF. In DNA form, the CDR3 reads TGTGCCTGGAGGGGAGGCAGGAATGAAAAACTGTTTTTT.

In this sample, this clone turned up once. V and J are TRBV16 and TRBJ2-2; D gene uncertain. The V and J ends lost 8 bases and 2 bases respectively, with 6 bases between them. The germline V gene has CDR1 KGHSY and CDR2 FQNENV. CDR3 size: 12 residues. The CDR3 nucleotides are TGTGCCAGCTGTAGTAACACCGGGGAGCTGTTTTTT. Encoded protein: CASCSNTGELFF.

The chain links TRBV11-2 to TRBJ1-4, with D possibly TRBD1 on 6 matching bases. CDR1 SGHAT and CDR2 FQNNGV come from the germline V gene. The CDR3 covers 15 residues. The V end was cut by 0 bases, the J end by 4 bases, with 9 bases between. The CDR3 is CASSLDHRDNEKLFF. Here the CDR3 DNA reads TGTGCCAGCAGCTTAGATCACAGGGATAATGAAAAACTGTTTTTT.